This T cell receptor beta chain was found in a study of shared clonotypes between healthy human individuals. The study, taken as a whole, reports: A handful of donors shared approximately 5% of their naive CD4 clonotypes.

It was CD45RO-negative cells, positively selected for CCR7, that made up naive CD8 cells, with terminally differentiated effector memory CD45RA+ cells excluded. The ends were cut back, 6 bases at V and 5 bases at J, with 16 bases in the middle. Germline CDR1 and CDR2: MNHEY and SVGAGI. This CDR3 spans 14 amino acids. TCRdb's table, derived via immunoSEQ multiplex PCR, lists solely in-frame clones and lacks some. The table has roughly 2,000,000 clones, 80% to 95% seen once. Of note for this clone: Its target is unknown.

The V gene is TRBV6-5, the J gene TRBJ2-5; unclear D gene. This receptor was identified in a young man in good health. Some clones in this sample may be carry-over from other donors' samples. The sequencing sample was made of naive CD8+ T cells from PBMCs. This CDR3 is CASSATMVTETQYF. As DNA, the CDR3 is TGTGCCAGCAGCGCCACAATGGTTACGGAGACCCAGTACTTC.